This T cell receptor (beta chain) appears in the sequencing data of a study of cytomegalovirus exposure and HLA in healthy donors. The CDR3 is 15 residues long. Losses at the gene ends were 1 base for V and 6 bases for J; bases not matched to a gene: 5. The V gene's germline CDR1 is GTSNPN and CDR2 SVGIG (reference sequence). PCR used 60 Vbeta primers and 13 Jbeta primers. The assay was immunoSEQ multiplex PCR, and TCRdb's table has in-frame clones only and misses some. The table lists 100,000 to 150,000 clones, roughly 82% of them singletons. The V and J genes are TRBV30 and TRBJ2-3, with 12 bases lining up with TRBD2. Sequencing was performed on PBMCs. The clonotype comes from a woman aged 60 to 75 in good health and CMV-seropositive. In nucleotides, the CDR3 is TGTGCCTGGAGTGCTAGCGGGAGGGCCCGGGATACGCAGTATTTT. Protein sequence: CAWSASGRARDTQYF.